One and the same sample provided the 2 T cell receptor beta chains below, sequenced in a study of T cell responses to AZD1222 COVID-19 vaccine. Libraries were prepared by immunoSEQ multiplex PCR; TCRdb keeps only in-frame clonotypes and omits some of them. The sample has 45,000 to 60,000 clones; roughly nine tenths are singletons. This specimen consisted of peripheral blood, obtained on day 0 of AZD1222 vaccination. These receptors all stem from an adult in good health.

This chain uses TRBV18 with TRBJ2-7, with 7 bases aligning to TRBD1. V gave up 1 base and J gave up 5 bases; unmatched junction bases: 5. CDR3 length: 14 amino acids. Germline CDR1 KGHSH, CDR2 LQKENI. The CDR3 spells CASSPRTGVDEQYF. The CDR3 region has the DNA TGTGCCAGCTCACCACGGACAGGAGTGGACGAGCAGTACTTC.

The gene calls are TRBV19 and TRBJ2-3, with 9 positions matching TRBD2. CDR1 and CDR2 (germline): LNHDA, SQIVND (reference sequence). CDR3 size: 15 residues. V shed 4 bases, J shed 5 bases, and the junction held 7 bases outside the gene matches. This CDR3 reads CASSSSGSFIDTQYF. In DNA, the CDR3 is TGTGCCAGTAGTAGTAGCGGGAGCTTTATAGATACGCAGTATTTT.